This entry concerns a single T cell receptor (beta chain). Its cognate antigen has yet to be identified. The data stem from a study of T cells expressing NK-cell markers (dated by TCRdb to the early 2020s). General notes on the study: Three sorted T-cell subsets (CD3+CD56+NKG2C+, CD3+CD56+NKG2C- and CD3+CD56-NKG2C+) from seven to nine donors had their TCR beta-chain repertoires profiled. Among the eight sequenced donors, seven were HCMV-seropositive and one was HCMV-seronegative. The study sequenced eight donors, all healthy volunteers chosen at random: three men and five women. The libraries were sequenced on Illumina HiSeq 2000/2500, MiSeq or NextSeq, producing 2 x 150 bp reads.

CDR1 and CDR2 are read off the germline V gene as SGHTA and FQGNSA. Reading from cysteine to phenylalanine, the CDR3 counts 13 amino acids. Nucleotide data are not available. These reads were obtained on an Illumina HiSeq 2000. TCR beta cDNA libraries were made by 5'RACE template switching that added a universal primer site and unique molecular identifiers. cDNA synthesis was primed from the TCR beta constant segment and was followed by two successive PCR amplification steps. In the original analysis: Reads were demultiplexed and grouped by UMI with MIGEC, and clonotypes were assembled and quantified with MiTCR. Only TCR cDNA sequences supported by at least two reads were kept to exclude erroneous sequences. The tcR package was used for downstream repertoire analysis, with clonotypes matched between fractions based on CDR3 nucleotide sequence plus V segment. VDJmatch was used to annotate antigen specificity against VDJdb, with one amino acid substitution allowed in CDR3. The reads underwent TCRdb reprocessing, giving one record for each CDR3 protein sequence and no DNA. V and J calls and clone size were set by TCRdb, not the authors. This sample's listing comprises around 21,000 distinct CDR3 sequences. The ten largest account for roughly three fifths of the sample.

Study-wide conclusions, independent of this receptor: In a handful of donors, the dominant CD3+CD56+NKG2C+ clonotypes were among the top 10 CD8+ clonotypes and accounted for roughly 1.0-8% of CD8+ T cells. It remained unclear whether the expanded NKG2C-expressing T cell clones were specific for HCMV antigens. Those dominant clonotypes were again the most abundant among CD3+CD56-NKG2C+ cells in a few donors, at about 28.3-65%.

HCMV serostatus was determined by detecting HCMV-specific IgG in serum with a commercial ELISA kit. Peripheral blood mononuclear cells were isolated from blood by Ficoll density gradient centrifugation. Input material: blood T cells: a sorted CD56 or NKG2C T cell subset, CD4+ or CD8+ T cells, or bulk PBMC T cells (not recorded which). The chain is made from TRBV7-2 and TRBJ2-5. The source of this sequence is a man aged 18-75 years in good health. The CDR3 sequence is CASSRILRETQYF.